The 16 T cell receptor beta chains given below trace back to one sample, sequenced in a study of read filtering for tumor transcriptome and immune sequencing. From about 400 ng of RNA, a library with molecular barcoded alpha/delta and beta/gamma adaptors was made. TCRdb re-analysed the reads in MiXCR, keeping a single row per CDR3 protein. The sample carries 60,000 to 80,000 distinct CDR3 sequences, approximately 15% recorded once. The sequencing input was a population of CD138-negative cells sorted from bone marrow. The receptors come from a donor at least 40 years old with multiple myeloma.

This clonotype was detected many times. The chain couples TRBV20-1 to TRBJ1-4, with D uncertain. Germline V gives CDR1 DFQATT, CDR2 SNEGSKA (reference sequence). With 0 bases removed from V and 5 bases from J, the gap between germline ends came to 13 bases. CDR3 length equals 15 residues. CDR3 coding DNA: TGCAGTGCTAGAGATGGAGGGAGAGAGAATGAAAAACTGTTTTTT. Its protein is CSARDGGRENEKLFF.

This clonotype was seen a few times. V gene TRBV5-1 combines with J gene TRBJ2-3, with D perhaps matching TRBD1 (6 bases). The V end was cut by 1 base, the J end by 4 bases, with 13 bases between. Germline CDR1 is SGHRS and CDR2 is YFSETQ. This CDR3 is built from 15 residues. The CDR3 region has the DNA TGCGCCAGCAGCTTGACAGGGCTGTTGGCAGATACGCAGTATTTT. Translation: CASSLTGLLADTQYF.

This clonotype was picked up many times. The chain is built from TRBV29-1 and TRBJ2-1, with 14 bases identical to TRBD2. This CDR3 is built from 14 residues. The junction had 8 bases not matched to a gene; V was cut back by 7 bases and J by 9 bases. Germline CDR1 SQVTM, CDR2 ANQGSEA. CDR3: CSGTGTSGSGEQFF. The CDR3 bases are TGCAGCGGCACCGGGACTAGCGGGAGTGGTGAGCAGTTCTTC.

In this sample, this clonotype turned up many times. J is TRBJ2-3 and V is TRBV7-9; TRBD2 might be the D (5 bases). Trimming removed 3 bases at V and 4 bases at J, with 14 bases between. From germline, CDR1 is SEHNR and CDR2 FQNEAQ (reference sequence). The CDR3 contains 15 residues. The CDR3 sequence is CASSLPPVASDTQYF. The CDR3 DNA follows: TGTGCCAGCAGCTTGCCCCCAGTAGCGTCAGATACGCAGTATTTT.

Comment on this clonotype: Just one base apart from a much larger clone, this may be a read error. The conserved phenylalanine or tryptophan normally closing the CDR3 is absent here, so this likely arose from a read error. The V gene is TRBV7-8, the J gene TRBJ2-7; TRBD2 matches 8 bases. Germline V gene lookup returns CDR1 SGHVS and CDR2 FQNEAQ. With V trimmed by 5 bases and J by 0 bases, 3 bases remained unmatched. CDR3 size: 14 residues. The CDR3 here is CASSISGSSYEQYS. The CDR3 DNA reads as TGTGCCAGCAGCATAAGCGGGAGCTCCTACGAGCAGTACTCC.

This clonotype was seen many times. This sequence joins TRBV27 and TRBJ1-1; D possibly corresponds to TRBD1 (5 bases). Looked up from germline, CDR1 is MNHEY and CDR2 is SMNVEV (reference sequence). The CDR3 has 15 residues. The V end lost 2 bases, the J end lost 6 bases, and 16 bases lay between the germline ends. CDR3 coding DNA: TGTGCCAGCAGTTTACGAGCGGGGGGTGACGCTGAAGCTTTCTTT. Translation: CASSLRAGGDAEAFF.

The table lists this clonotype with many counts. The V call is TRBV2, the J call TRBJ2-7; D not resolved. Germline lookup yields CDR1 SNHLY and CDR2 FYNNEI. The CDR3 is 9 amino acids. CDR3 sequence (DNA): TGTGCACCGGCGAGCGAGCAGTACTTC. The encoded protein is CAPASEQYF.

The gene calls are TRBV30 and TRBJ2-1, with 7 bases lining up with TRBD2. Germline trimming cut 2 bases from V and 7 bases from J; bases unmatched to any gene: 5. The V gene's germline CDR1 is GTSNPN and CDR2 SVGIG (reference sequence). This CDR3 region has 13 residues. The CDR3 loop reads CAWSKREGNEQFF. CDR3 nucleotide sequence: TGTGCCTGGAGTAAGAGGGAGGGTAATGAGCAGTTCTTC.

Many counts were recorded for this clonotype. An end of the junction does not agree with germline; a read error may underlie this. The chain couples TRBV11-2 to TRBJ2-1, with TRBD2 matching over 9 bases. CDR1 is SGHAT, CDR2 FQNNGV, per germline. The length of the CDR3 is 19 residues. The CDR3 spells CAGSLEGGSGRPSYNEQFF. The CDR3 DNA is TGTGCCGGCAGCTTAGAGGGCGGTAGCGGGAGACCCTCCTACAATGAGCAGTTCTTC. Full variable domain (remainder filled in from reference TRBV11-2 and TRBJ2-1): EAGVAQSPRYKIIEKRQSVAFWCNPISGHATLYWYQQILGQGPKLLIQFQNNGVVDDSQLPKDRFSAERLKGVDSTLKIQPAKLEDSAVYLCAGSLEGGSGRPSYNEQFFGPGTRLTVL.

This clonotype was seen repeatedly, ten times or more. The genes are TRBV27 and TRBJ2-7; perhaps TRBD2 as D (6 bases). The CDR3 has 14 amino acids. Germline V gene data show CDR1 as MNHEY and CDR2 as SMNVEV (reference sequence). V lost 3 bases to trimming and J lost 0 bases, with 9 bases between them. This CDR3 reads CASSLVGSSYEQYF. CDR3 sequence (DNA): TGTGCCAGCAGTTTGGTCGGGAGCTCCTACGAGCAGTACTTC.

This clonotype occurred many times. The chain joins TRBV28 to TRBJ1-5; D is undetermined. This CDR3 has 12 amino acids. Trimming removed 7 bases at V and 3 bases at J, with 7 bases between. The germline gives CDR1 MDHEN, CDR2 SYDVKM. Here the CDR3 DNA reads TGTGCCAGCATCGGGATCAATCAGCCCCAGCATTTT. This codes for CASIGINQPQHF.

This clonotype was seen many times. The chain joins TRBV7-8 to TRBJ1-5; the match to TRBD1 covers 9 bases. This CDR3 comprises 17 residues. V was clipped by 3 bases and J by 7 bases; unmatched bases: 13. Germline assignment: CDR1 SGHVS and CDR2 FQNEAQ. The chain's CDR3 is CASSFKGRQGVVQPQHF. In DNA form, the CDR3 reads TGTGCCAGCAGCTTTAAGGGCCGACAGGGGGTGGTCCAGCCCCAGCATTTT. Combining the CDR3 with reference TRBV7-8 and TRBJ1-5 gives the whole variable domain GAGVSQSPRYKVAKRGQDVALRCDPISGHVSLFWYQQALGQGPEFLTYFQNEAQLDKSGLPSDRFFAERPEGSVSTLKIQRTQQEDSAVYLCASSFKGRQGVVQPQHFGDGTRLSIL.

This clonotype was found many times. The chain links TRBV24-1 to TRBJ2-1, with D maybe TRBD2 (5 bases). There are 14 residues in the CDR3. Per germline, CDR1 KGHDR and CDR2 SFDVKD. The V end lost 4 bases, the J end lost 5 bases, and 11 bases lay between the germline ends. CDR3 protein: CATSEPGLDNEQFF. In DNA form, the CDR3 reads TGTGCCACCAGTGAACCTGGACTTGACAATGAGCAGTTCTTC.

The table lists this clonotype with many counts. The rearrangement links TRBV6-4 to TRBJ2-3; maybe TRBD1 (6 bases). The germline V gene encodes CDR1 MRHNA and CDR2 SNTAGT. The germline V and J ends were trimmed by 3 bases and 1 base, with 11 bases remaining between them. This CDR3 has 15 residues. The CDR3 is CASSEGGAGTDTQYF. CDR3 nucleotides: TGTGCCAGCAGTGAAGGGGGAGCCGGCACAGATACGCAGTATTTT.

This clonotype has at least ten counts. The chain couples TRBV20-1 to TRBJ1-1, with 8 bases aligning to TRBD1. The J segment lost 4 bases and the V segment lost 3 bases, leaving 1 base of the junction unmatched. Looked up from germline, CDR1 is DFQATT and CDR2 is SNEGSKA (reference sequence). There are 12 residues in the CDR3. The CDR3 DNA reads TGCAGTGCTAGTGACAGGGGCACTGAAGCTTTCTTT. It codes for CSASDRGTEAFF.

This clonotype occurred many times. The J gene is TRBJ2-7, the V gene TRBV7-9, with D perhaps TRBD2 (7 bases). The CDR3 length is 14 residues. The germline V gene encodes CDR1 SEHNR and CDR2 FQNEAQ (reference sequence). V lost 5 bases, J lost 1 base, and 12 bases lay in between. The CDR3 nucleotides are TGTGCCAGCAGCCTAAGGGGGGGATCCTACGAGCAGTACTTC. Translated, it gives CASSLRGGSYEQYF.